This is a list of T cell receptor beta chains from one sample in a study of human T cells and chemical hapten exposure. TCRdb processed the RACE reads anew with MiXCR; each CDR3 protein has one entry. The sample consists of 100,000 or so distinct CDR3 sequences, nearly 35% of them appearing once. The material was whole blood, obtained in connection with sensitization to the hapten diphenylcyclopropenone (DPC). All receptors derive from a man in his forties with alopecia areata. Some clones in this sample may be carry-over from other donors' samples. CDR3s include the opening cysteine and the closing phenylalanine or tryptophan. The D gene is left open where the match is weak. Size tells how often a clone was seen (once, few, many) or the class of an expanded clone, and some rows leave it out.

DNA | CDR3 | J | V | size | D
TGCGCCAGCAGCACGGGACAGAGCACAGATACGCAGTATTTT | CASSTGQSTDTQYF | TRBJ2-3 | TRBV5-1 | many | TRBD1
TGCAGTGCTAGAGATCCCAGCGGGAGAAGCGCTGATACGCAGTATTTT | CSARDPSGRSADTQYF | TRBJ2-3 | TRBV20-1 | few | TRBD2
TGTGCCAGCAAATTGGGGAGGGCTAGCGCCATGTATGAGCAGTTCTTC | CASKLGRASAMYEQFF | TRBJ2-1 | TRBV28 | NA | TRBD2
TGTGCCAGCAGCGTAGATACTATCGAGGGGCTGAGGGATACGCAGTATTTT | CASSVDTIEGLRDTQYF | TRBJ2-3 | TRBV9 | NA | NA
TGTGCCAGCGGAGTCGCGGGAGAGCGCAATGAGCAGTTCTTC | CASGVAGERNEQFF | TRBJ2-1 | TRBV6-2/TRBV6-3 | NA | TRBD2
TGTGCCAGCAGTCCCCTGATGGAGCCCAATCAGCCCCAGCATTTT | CASSPLMEPNQPQHF | TRBJ1-5 | TRBV6-2/TRBV6-3 | NA | NA
TGTGCCAGCAGTTTACAGGGTGTAACAGATACGCAGTATTTT | CASSLQGVTDTQYF | TRBJ2-3 | TRBV27 | NA | NA
TGTGCCAGCAGCGTACAGGGTTACTCTGGAAACACCATATATTTT | CASSVQGYSGNTIYF | TRBJ1-3 | TRBV7-6 | few | NA
TGCAGCGTTGAAGGAGCGGGAGTGGGGACAGATACGCAGTATTTT | CSVEGAGVGTDTQYF | TRBJ2-3 | TRBV29-1 | NA | TRBD2
TGTGCCAGCAGTTACTTTGGGACAGTAGGTGAAAAACTGTTTTTT | CASSYFGTVGEKLFF | TRBJ1-4 | TRBV12-3/TRBV12-4 | NA | TRBD1
TGTGCCAGCAGCCGACGGACGGACTATGGCTACACCTTC | CASSRRTDYGYTF | TRBJ1-2 | TRBV12-3/TRBV12-4 | NA | NA
TGCAGTGCTGGGGACTACGCTTCTAGCACAGATACGCAGTATTTT | CSAGDYASSTDTQYF | TRBJ2-3 | TRBV20-1 | few | TRBD2
TGTGCCAGCAGCCTCACAGGGGGAACTGAAGCTTTCTTT | CASSLTGGTEAFF | TRBJ1-1 | TRBV14 | many | TRBD1
TGTGCCAGCAGAGGCTATATCCCCGGGACTGACGACGGTGGGGCCAACGTCCTGACTTTC | CASRGYIPGTDDGGANVLTF | TRBJ2-6 | TRBV2 | few | NA
TGTGCCAGCAGCCCGCTACTAGCGGAGGGGCGGTACGACACCGGGGAGCTGTTTTTT | CASSPLLAEGRYDTGELFF | TRBJ2-2 | TRBV6-5 | NA | TRBD2
TGTGCCAGCAGCTTAGTTGGGACAGGGCGTAACGAGCAGTACTTC | CASSLVGTGRNEQYF | TRBJ2-7 | TRBV7-9 | many | TRBD1
TGTGCCAGCAGCATAGGCGGGCCCATATACAATGAGCAGTTCTTC | CASSIGGPIYNEQFF | TRBJ2-1 | TRBV9 | NA | NA
TGCAGTGCTTCTGACAGGTCTGCGACAGATACGCAGTATTTT | CSASDRSATDTQYF | TRBJ2-3 | TRBV20-1 | NA | NA
TGTGCCAGCGATAGGGGGCGGTTTTCGGGGGTCACTGAAGCTTTCTTT | CASDRGRFSGVTEAFF | TRBJ1-1 | TRBV6-2/TRBV6-3 | few | TRBD1
TGTGCCAGCAGCTCAACCCGACGGGCCAAAAACATTCAGTACTTC | CASSSTRRAKNIQYF | TRBJ2-4 | TRBV7-2 | few | NA
TGCGCCAGCAGCCCGACAGGGGCCGTGAACACTGAAGCTTTCTTT | CASSPTGAVNTEAFF | TRBJ1-1 | TRBV5-1 | few | TRBD1
TGTGCCAGCAGTTTATTCGGGGTTTTAAGGACTAGCGGGAGGTATGAGCAGTTCTTC | CASSLFGVLRTSGRYEQFF | TRBJ2-1 | TRBV28 | NA | TRBD2
TGTGCCATCAGCGGTCAGGTCCAAGAGACCCAGTACTTC | CAISGQVQETQYF | TRBJ2-5 | TRBV10-3 | few | NA
TGTGCCAGCAGTTTAACCGTCAGCAATCAGCCCCAGCATTTT | CASSLTVSNQPQHF | TRBJ1-5 | TRBV27 | NA | NA
TGTGCCAGCTCACAGGTCCAGGGGTTCACCTATGGCTACACCTTC | CASSQVQGFTYGYTF | TRBJ1-2 | TRBV18 | few | NA
TGTGCCTGGAGTCCCCCGGCTGGAGCCAACGTCCTGACTTTC | CAWSPPAGANVLTF | TRBJ2-6 | TRBV30 | few | NA
TGTGCCAGTAGTATAATGGCTAGCAATGAGCAGTTCTTC | CASSIMASNEQFF | TRBJ2-1 | TRBV19 | NA | NA
TGTGCCAGCAGCTCACGGACTAGCGGGGTAGATGAGCAGTTCTTC | CASSSRTSGVDEQFF | TRBJ2-1 | TRBV7-9 | few | TRBD2
TGTGCCAGCAGCGTAGAACTAGCGAAGAACACCGGGGAGCTGTTTTTT | CASSVELAKNTGELFF | TRBJ2-2 | TRBV9 | few | TRBD2
TGTGCCAGCAGTAAAATAGCGGGGAACAATGCTAAAAACATTCAGTACTTC | CASSKIAGNNAKNIQYF | TRBJ2-4 | TRBV6-5 | NA | TRBD2
TGTGCCAGGGGGGACGGAGCGAACACCGGGGAGCTGTTTTTT | CARGDGANTGELFF | TRBJ2-2 | TRBV7-2 | NA | NA
TGTGCCAGCGCGGGACAGGGTAGTCAGCCCCAGCATTTT | CASAGQGSQPQHF | TRBJ1-5 | TRBV6-1 | few | TRBD1
NA | CASSWGVGGGSWEFF | TRBJ2-1 | TRBV7-2 | few | NA